This T cell receptor (beta chain) is from a study of breast tumors, draining lymph nodes, adjacent tissues. One entry per CDR3 protein, called by TCRdb with MiXCR from the multiplex PCR reads. The sample records over 70,000 distinct CDR3 sequences, over 25% being singletons. The lymph nodes were axillary draining lymph nodes from breast cancer patients. Between the trimmed V and J ends, which lost 2 bases and 0 bases, there was a span of 8 bases. The CDR3 loop spans 14 amino acids. Germline CDR1 and CDR2: ENHRY and SYGVKD. The chain recombines TRBV10-3 with TRBJ2-7, with D perhaps matching TRBD1 (6 bases). This receptor was obtained from a female donor with breast cancer. Some clones in this sample may be carry-over from other donors' samples. What was sequenced was axillary lymph node tissue. CDR3 DNA: TGTGCCATCAGTGAGCGGACAGACTCCTACGAGCAGTACTTC. Translation gives CAISERTDSYEQYF.